Listed below are T cell receptor beta chains from one sample, sequenced in a study of blood T cell repertoires in COVID-19. The repertoire was sequenced with immunoSEQ multiplex PCR; TCRdb's copy has only in-frame clones and lacks some. The sample holds roughly 200,000 clones, around 90% seen once. Sequenced sample: peripheral blood. Receptors were obtained from a man aged 40-55 years with acute or convalescent COVID-19. Both conserved end residues are part of each CDR3. The D gene is left open where the match is weak. The size field is filled for only some rows; it gives once, few, many or a size class.

NA NA TRBJ2-1 TRBV5-1 TGCGCCAGCAGCTTGGAGCTATCCTACAATGAGCAGTTCTTC CASSLELSYNEQFF
TRBD2 NA TRBJ2-7 TRBV3-1/TRBV3-2 TGTGCCAGCAGCCAGGCCTCCCGGACTAGCATCGTTGGGCAGTACTTC CASSQASRTSIVGQYF
NA NA TRBJ1-1 TRBV11-1 TGTGCCAGCAGCTTGGGCAGGGAGGGCACTGAAGCTTTCTTT CASSLGREGTEAFF
NA NA TRBJ1-1 TRBV2 TGTGCCAGCAGACAGGGTTGGGGGAACACTGAAGCTTTCTTT CASRQGWGNTEAFF
NA NA TRBJ2-3 TRBV3-1/TRBV3-2 TGTGCCAGCAGCCGTTCCGGGACTTCCACAGATACGCAGTATTTT CASSRSGTSTDTQYF
NA NA TRBJ1-1 TRBV10-2 TGCGCCAGCAGTGAGGCGACACCGGTCATGAACACTGAAGCTTTCTTT CASSEATPVMNTEAFF
TRBD1 NA TRBJ2-3 TRBV5-4 TGTGCCAGCAGCCCACACGGGACAGAGGGTGGTACGCAGTATTTT CASSPHGTEGGTQYF
NA NA TRBJ2-7 TRBV5-1 TGCGCCAGCAGCTTGGGAGGGACACTGAGGGAGCAGTACTTC CASSLGGTLREQYF
TRBD2 NA TRBJ2-2 TRBV27 TGTGCCAGCAGTTTACGGGCGCTAGCGGCGGACGGGGAGCTGTTTTTT CASSLRALAADGELFF
NA NA TRBJ1-3 TRBV10-3 TGTGCCATCAGTGAGATAGGAGGGGCCGGAAACACCATATATTTT CAISEIGGAGNTIYF
TRBD2 NA TRBJ2-2 TRBV15 TGTGCCACCAGCAGAGGGACTAGCGCAAGCACCGGGGAGCTGTTTTTT CATSRGTSASTGELFF
TRBD2 once TRBJ2-2 TRBV7-2 TGTGCCAGCAGCTTCTTGACTAGCGGGGCCGGGGAGCTGTTTTTT CASSFLTSGAGELFF
TRBD1 NA TRBJ1-5 TRBV4-1 TGCGCCAGCAGCCAGGGACAGGGAGAGGGGTATCCGCATTTT CASSQGQGEGYPHF
TRBD1 NA TRBJ1-1 TRBV25-1 TGTGCCAGCAGTCAAATAACAGGGGGTGAAGCTTTCTTT CASSQITGGEAFF
NA NA TRBJ1-1 TRBV7-9 TGTGCCAGCAGCTTAGCAACCCCCGGTGGCACTGAAGCTTTCTTT CASSLATPGGTEAFF
NA once TRBJ2-3 TRBV29-1 TGCAGCGTTAATCCCCAGGGGATCACAGATACGCAGTATTTT CSVNPQGITDTQYF
NA NA TRBJ1-2 TRBV23-1 TGCGCCAGCAGTCACACGTACGACAGCCAGCATGGCTACACCTTC CASSHTYDSQHGYTF
NA NA TRBJ2-7 TRBV5-6 TGTGCCAGCAGTTACGCGTCCTACGAGCAGTACTTC CASSYASYEQYF
NA few TRBJ1-2 TRBV4-1 TGCGCCAGCAGCCAAGATCCAGGGTGGGCAGACTATGGCTACACCTTC CASSQDPGWADYGYTF
TRBD1 NA TRBJ2-1 TRBV7-8 TGTGCCAGCAGCTCCGACAGGGCTGGGGGTGAGCAGTTCTTC CASSSDRAGGEQFF
NA NA TRBJ2-3 TRBV11-1 TGTGCCAGCAGTCCCCCGACAGTGAGCACAGATACGCAGTATTTT CASSPPTVSTDTQYF
NA NA TRBJ1-5 TRBV18 TGTGCCAGCTCACCAAATCAGGGAGGGCAGCCCCAGCATTTT CASSPNQGGQPQHF
TRBD1 NA TRBJ1-3 TRBV9 TGTGCCAGCAGCGTAGGAGACAGGGGGGTAGGAAACACCATATATTTT CASSVGDRGVGNTIYF
NA NA TRBJ1-4 TRBV7-2 TGTGCCAGCAGCCCCCATAGTCCGGGTAATAATGAAAAACTGTTTTTT CASSPHSPGNNEKLFF
NA NA TRBJ1-4 TRBV7-9 TGTGCCAGCAGCCACGCCGGCGTAAGGTCGGGTGAAAAACTGTTTTTT CASSHAGVRSGEKLFF
NA NA TRBJ1-4 TRBV6-2/TRBV6-3 TGTGCCAGCAGTTACTCGTCCAGGGGTAATGAAAAACTGTTTTTT CASSYSSRGNEKLFF
NA NA TRBJ1-1 TRBV5-1 TGCGCCAGCAGCTTGTTCACGGTGAACACTGAAGCTTTCTTT CASSLFTVNTEAFF
TRBD2 NA TRBJ2-7 TRBV4-1 TGCGCCAGCAGCCCCACAGTTACTAGCGGGGAGACCTACGAGCAGTACTTC CASSPTVTSGETYEQYF
TRBD1 NA TRBJ1-3 TRBV29-1 TGCAGCGTAATGGGACAGGGGGCCAACACCATATATTTT CSVMGQGANTIYF
NA NA TRBJ2-5 TRBV11-2 TGTGCCAGCAGCCGTGCGTACCGAGAGACCCAGTACTTC CASSRAYRETQYF